Shown below are 5 T cell receptor beta chains from a single sample sequenced in a study of shared clonotypes between healthy human individuals (dated by TCRdb to 2018 to 2021). Receptor amplification or capture employed the immunoSEQ multiplex PCR assay. In its TCRdb copy, this immuneACCESS table keeps in-frame sequences only and misses some clones. Where compared with another copy, unresolved V genes explain less than half of these, and the others have no known cause. This sample is represented by millions of clones; approximately 93% of them were singletons. The ten biggest clones cover about 0.39% of the sample. Sequenced: naive CD4+ T cells from PBMCs. Taken with the paper, the label for cell subset or site translates to: CD45RA+ positively selected. These receptors were taken from a young man in good health. Some clones in this sample may be carry-over from other donors' samples.

V gene TRBV5-1 combines with J gene TRBJ1-1; 7 bases match TRBD1. CDR1 and CDR2 (germline): SGHRS, YFSETQ. There are 14 residues in the CDR3. V trimming: 0 bases; J trimming: 7 bases; junction bases outside the gene matches: 6. The CDR3 protein is CASSLEWTGGEAFF. The CDR3 DNA reads as TGCGCCAGCAGCTTGGAGTGGACAGGAGGTGAAGCTTTCTTT. Using reference TRBV5-1 and TRBJ1-1 for the parts outside the CDR3, the full variable domain is KAGVTQTPRYLIKTRGQQVTLSCSPISGHRSVSWYQQTPGQGLQFLFEYFSETQRNKGNFPGRFSGRQFSNSRSEMNVSTLELGDSALYLCASSLEWTGGEAFFGQGTRLTVV.

This clone was seen more than once but under ten times. The chain uses TRBV14 and TRBJ2-1, with D possibly being TRBD2 (6 bases). This CDR3 has 15 residues. The V and J ends lost 2 bases and 8 bases respectively, with 16 bases between them. Germline CDR1 SGHDN, CDR2 FVKESK. The CDR3 loop reads CASSQLQGGWDEQFF. The CDR3 bases are TGTGCCAGCAGCCAACTTCAGGGAGGATGGGATGAGCAGTTCTTC.

The chain employs TRBV30 and TRBJ2-7; D uncertain. Trimming shortened V by 2 bases and J by 5 bases, and 10 bases separated the two germline ends. Germline values: CDR1 GTSNPN, CDR2 SVGIG (reference sequence). The CDR3 extends over 12 amino acids. CDR3 loop: CAWSRELHEQYF. The CDR3 DNA sequence: TGTGCCTGGAGTCGTGAGCTCCACGAGCAGTACTTC.

The chain has TRBV9 and TRBJ2-3; TRBD2 matches at 8 bases. CDR1 and CDR2 from the germline V gene are SGDLS and YYNGEE. The CDR3 spans 15 residues. V lost 0 bases to trimming and J lost 4 bases; unmatched junction nucleotides: 4. Here the CDR3 DNA reads TGTGCCAGCAGCGTAGAGGCTAGCGGGTCAGATACGCAGTATTTT. This sequence encodes CASSVEASGSDTQYF.

The J gene is TRBJ1-5, the V gene TRBV7-6, with unresolved D. The CDR3 is 16 residues long. The germline CDR1 and CDR2 sequences are SGHVS and FNYEAQ. Trimming stripped 2 bases from V and 2 bases from J, with 13 bases between. In DNA, the CDR3 is TGTGCCAGCAGCTTAAAATCTTACCAGGGCAATCAGCCCCAGCATTTT. Its protein is CASSLKSYQGNQPQHF.